One sample yielded the 28 T cell receptor beta chains listed below, sequenced in a study of blood T cell repertoires in COVID-19. Profiled with immunoSEQ multiplex PCR; TCRdb holds only in-frame clones, not every one. This table has some 87,000 clones, roughly 77% appearing once. Source material: peripheral blood. The source is a human donor in a cohort sampled during active COVID-19.

The V call is TRBV5-1, the J call TRBJ1-2, with D uncertain. The length of the CDR3 is 14 residues. CDR1 is SGHRS, CDR2 YFSETQ, per germline. Deletions cut 3 bases from V and 3 bases from J, with 12 bases between. CDR3 protein: CASSSDTVYYGYTF. CDR3 DNA sequence: TGCGCCAGCAGCTCTGATACTGTGTACTATGGCTACACCTTC.

This chain joins TRBV11-3 and TRBJ2-1; D is possibly TRBD2 (7 bases). In germline, CDR1 is SGHNT, CDR2 YENEEA. The CDR3 extends over 13 amino acids. V lost 3 bases to trimming and J lost 10 bases, with 13 bases between them. CDR3 residues: CASSFTGGGEQFF. The CDR3, as DNA: TGTGCCAGCAGCTTCACGGGGGGCGGGGAGCAGTTCTTC.

This clone has a count of ten or more. This sequence joins TRBV7-3 and TRBJ2-1, with 10 bases identical to TRBD2. With V trimmed by 6 bases and J by 2 bases, 4 bases remained unmatched. Germline CDR1 SGHTA, CDR2 FQGTGA. This CDR3 contains 15 residues. Here the CDR3 DNA reads TGTGCCAGCAGTACTCTAGCGGGGGCCTACAATGAGCAGTTCTTC. It codes for CASSTLAGAYNEQFF. The whole variable domain, remainder taken from reference TRBV7-3 and TRBJ2-1, is GAGVSQTPSNKVTEKGKYVELRCDPISGHTALYWYRQSLGQGPEFLIYFQGTGAADDSGLPNDRFFAVRPEGSVSTLKIQRTERGDSAVYLCASSTLAGAYNEQFFGPGTRLTVL.

The chain carries TRBV19 and TRBJ2-3; TRBD2 matches 13 bases. The junction had 5 bases not matched to a gene; V was cut back by 5 bases and J by 0 bases. Germline loops: CDR1 LNHDA, CDR2 SQIVND (reference sequence). The CDR3 runs 17 residues. The CDR3 DNA is TGTGCCAGTAGTCTCCGGACTAGCGGGGGCAGCACAGATACGCAGTATTTT. Translating gives CASSLRTSGGSTDTQYF.

The V call is TRBV4-1, the J call TRBJ1-5; D gene unclear. Trimming left V 0 bases short and J 4 bases short, with 19 bases between. Germline CDR1 and CDR2: MGHRA and YSYEKL. The CDR3 length is 18 residues. The CDR3 spells CASSQDRRVVAGNQPQHF. The CDR3 coding sequence is TGCGCCAGCAGCCAAGACCGTCGAGTGGTTGCCGGGAATCAGCCCCAGCATTTT.

This clone was seen only a few times. The genes are TRBV18 and TRBJ2-3; 9 nucleotides match TRBD1. The V gene's germline CDR1 is KGHSH and CDR2 LQKENI. Germline trimming cut 5 bases from V and 2 bases from J; bases unmatched to any gene: 5. This CDR3 spans 15 amino acids. CDR3 in DNA: TGTGCCAGCTCATCCTGGGACAGGGACACAGATACGCAGTATTTT. Translation gives CASSSWDRDTDTQYF.

This clone came up a few times. The CDR3 DNA sequence: TGTGCCAGCAGCCCCTCGGGACAGATAAACTATGGCTACACCTTC. It codes for CASSPSGQINYGYTF. The chain has TRBV5-4 and TRBJ1-2; 7 bases agree with TRBD1. CDR1 SGHNT and CDR2 YYREEE come from the germline V gene (reference sequence). This CDR3 has 15 amino acids. The trim removed 4 bases at V and 2 bases at J, leaving 8 bases unmatched.

The chain joins TRBV7-2 to TRBJ1-1, with D hard to call. The V end was cut by 2 bases, the J end by 4 bases, with 14 bases between. The length of the CDR3 is 15 residues. Germline CDR1 SGHTA, CDR2 FQGNSA. CDR3 DNA: TGTGCCAGCAGCTTATACGTAGGCGCGGGCACTGAAGCTTTCTTT. It is translated as CASSLYVGAGTEAFF. The full variable domain, with the rest looked up from reference TRBV7-2 and TRBJ1-1, is GAGVSQSPSNKVTEKGKDVELRCDPISGHTALYWYRQSLGQGLEFLIYFQGNSAPDKSGLPSDRFSAERTGGSVSTLTIQRTQQEDSAVYLCASSLYVGAGTEAFFGQGTRLTVV.

The chain combines TRBV6-4 with TRBJ1-1; D perhaps matches TRBD1 (6 bases). Trimming pared 2 bases from V and 1 base from J, leaving 11 bases between. This CDR3 comprises 15 residues. Germline CDR1 reads MRHNA; CDR2 reads SNTAGT. CDR3 loop: CASSDVYRANTEAFF. The CDR3 region has the DNA TGTGCCAGCAGTGACGTGTACAGGGCGAACACTGAAGCTTTCTTT.

The chain carries TRBV4-1 and TRBJ2-5; D is unresolved. Trimming left V 1 base short and J 5 bases short, with 8 bases between. This CDR3 contains 13 residues. Germline assignment: CDR1 MGHRA and CDR2 YSYEKL. Here the CDR3 reads CASSQVSMETQYF. For the CDR3, the DNA is TGCGCCAGCAGCCAAGTTAGCATGGAGACCCAGTACTTC.

The gene calls are TRBV6-1 and TRBJ2-2; 7 bases are a match to TRBD1. The germline CDR1 and CDR2 sequences are MNHNS and SASEGT. This CDR3 spans 15 amino acids. V shed 2 bases, J shed 4 bases, and the junction held 4 bases outside the gene matches. CDR3 residues: CASSEQTGFTGELFF. The CDR3 region has the DNA TGTGCCAGCAGTGAACAGACAGGGTTCACCGGGGAGCTGTTTTTT.

The chain joins TRBV4-2 to TRBJ2-4; 11 bases are a match to TRBD2. Germline V gives CDR1 LGHNA, CDR2 YNFKEQ. The trim removed 0 bases at V and 0 bases at J, leaving 10 bases unmatched. CDR3 size: 20 residues. CDR3 protein: CASSQDLLAGGRLAKNIQYF. DNA for the CDR3: TGTGCCAGCAGCCAAGATCTCCTAGCGGGGGGACGACTAGCCAAAAACATTCAGTACTTC.

CDR3 loop: CASGRQVNQPQHF. The CDR3 nucleotides read TGTGCCAGCGGTAGACAGGTCAATCAGCCCCAGCATTTT. The rearrangement links TRBV6-5 to TRBJ1-5, with D possibly TRBD1 on 6 matching bases. Deletions cut 8 bases from V and 3 bases from J, with 11 bases between. The CDR3 has 13 residues. Per germline, CDR1 MNHEY and CDR2 SVGAGI.

This clone was picked up one time. The V and J genes are TRBV5-5 and TRBJ1-5; D uncertain. The CDR3 runs 16 residues. The germline V gene encodes CDR1 SGHKS and CDR2 YYEKEE (reference sequence). V lost 4 bases to trimming and J lost 2 bases, with 16 bases between them. The chain's CDR3 is CASSHWRGSGNQPQHF. CDR3 bases: TGTGCCAGCAGCCATTGGCGGGGATCAGGCAATCAGCCCCAGCATTTT.

The chain combines TRBV7-2 with TRBJ2-3; the match to TRBD2 covers 10 bases. From germline, CDR1 is SGHTA and CDR2 FQGNSA. The CDR3 is made up of 18 amino acids. V lost 5 bases and J lost 0; bases outside the gene matches: 11. The CDR3 DNA reads TGTGCCAGCAGCCGGTGGACTAGCGGAGGAACTAGCACAGATACGCAGTATTTT. Its protein is CASSRWTSGGTSTDTQYF.

CDR3 amino acids: CASSFSGVDSVQYF. Here the CDR3 DNA reads TGTGCCAGCAGCTTCTCAGGGGTGGATAGTGTCCAGTACTTC. The chain combines TRBV7-9 with TRBJ2-5, with a possible D match to TRBD1 (6 bases). V was cut by 3 bases and J by 10 bases, with 18 bases left in between. The CDR3 has 14 residues. Germline CDR1 and CDR2: SEHNR and FQNEAQ (reference sequence).

The chain links TRBV3-1 (or the pseudogene TRBV3-2) to TRBJ2-7; D may be TRBD2 (5 bases). The CDR3 spans 17 residues. Germline CDR1 reads LGHDT; CDR2 reads YNNKEL (reference sequence). V was cut by 1 base and J by 2 bases, with 18 bases left in between. CDR3 sequence (DNA): TGTGCCAGCAGCCAAGGGAGGAGCCTACTACCAACCTACGAGCAGTACTTC. Amino acids: CASSQGRSLLPTYEQYF.

V is TRBV3-1 (or the pseudogene TRBV3-2) and J is TRBJ1-2; D is ambiguous. The CDR3 extends over 14 amino acids. V was clipped by 2 bases and J by 4 bases, with 11 bases between them. Per germline, CDR1 LGHDT and CDR2 YNNKEL (reference sequence). CDR3 region: CASSQLGGFYGYTF. Here the CDR3 DNA reads TGTGCCAGCAGCCAACTCGGCGGATTCTATGGCTACACCTTC.

The V call is TRBV9, the J call TRBJ1-5; D possibly corresponds to TRBD1 (5 bases). With 4 bases removed from V and 3 bases from J, the gap between germline ends came to 20 bases. Germline V lookup: CDR1 SGDLS, CDR2 YYNGEE. The CDR3 runs to 17 residues. DNA for the CDR3: TGTGCCAGCAGCCTGGGACTCCCAGGCCCTCCCAATCAGCCCCAGCATTTT. Protein product: CASSLGLPGPPNQPQHF.

J is TRBJ2-5 and V is TRBV19; TRBD2 matches 9 bases. The CDR3 covers 16 residues. The J segment lost 2 bases and the V segment lost 5 bases, leaving 9 bases of the junction unmatched. Germline V gives CDR1 LNHDA, CDR2 SQIVND (reference sequence). DNA for the CDR3: TGTGCCAGTAGTTCTGTAGCGCGGGGGGGTCAAGAGACCCAGTACTTC. Residues: CASSSVARGGQETQYF.

V and J are TRBV6-5 and TRBJ2-7; D is unresolved. Trimming took 0 bases from V and 2 from J, leaving 11 bases between them. Germline values: CDR1 MNHEY, CDR2 SVGAGI. CDR3 length equals 15 residues. As DNA, the CDR3 is TGTGCCAGCAGTTACTCCCAGGCCTATGCCTACGAGCAGTACTTC. This sequence encodes CASSYSQAYAYEQYF.

This clone is medium-sized by share. The chain couples TRBV4-1 to TRBJ1-3; D is unclear. Per germline, CDR1 MGHRA and CDR2 YSYEKL. The CDR3 is made up of 13 amino acids. Trimming took off 1 base at V and 11 bases at J, with 12 bases between the two ends. This chain's CDR3 is CASSQADTQAIYF. Written as DNA, the CDR3 is TGCGCCAGCAGCCAAGCCGACACCCAAGCCATATATTTT.

CDR3 sequence (DNA): TGCGCCAGCAGCCCAGGACAGGTTTCAACCCAGTACTTC. Its translation: CASSPGQVSTQYF. The V gene is TRBV5-1, the J gene TRBJ2-5; 7 bases are a match to TRBD1. The CDR3 covers 13 residues. Looked up from germline, CDR1 is SGHRS and CDR2 is YFSETQ. Trimming took 4 bases from V and 8 from J; bases not matched to a gene: 8.

The chain joins TRBV5-4 to TRBJ2-2; 8 bases are a match to TRBD1. Germline V CDR1 and CDR2: SGHNT, YYREEE (reference sequence). V lost 5 bases, J lost 6 bases, and 3 bases stayed unmatched. The CDR3 has 13 residues. The CDR3 sequence: CASRSDRAGELFF. The CDR3 DNA is TGTGCCAGCAGGTCGGACAGGGCCGGGGAGCTGTTTTTT.

V usage is TRBV30 and J usage is TRBJ1-1, with D uncertain. V lost 0 bases and J 1 base, leaving 12 bases between the germline ends. The length of the CDR3 is 15 residues. CDR1 is GTSNPN and CDR2 is SVGIG in the germline V gene (reference sequence). The chain's CDR3 is CAWSVSGIENTEAFF. Here the CDR3 DNA reads TGTGCCTGGAGTGTATCCGGGATTGAGAACACTGAAGCTTTCTTT.

The genes are TRBV28 and TRBJ1-6; the D is unclear. There are 13 residues in the CDR3. Looked up from germline, CDR1 is MDHEN and CDR2 is SYDVKM. V gave up 6 bases and J gave up 1 base, with 4 bases separating them. CDR3 sequence (DNA): TGTGCCAGCAGACAGTCCTATAATTCACCCCTCCACTTT. This sequence encodes CASRQSYNSPLHF.

This clone was observed once. The genes are TRBV5-5 and TRBJ1-3; no firm D call. Germline assignment: CDR1 SGHKS and CDR2 YYEKEE (reference sequence). V was trimmed by 3 bases and J by 1 base, leaving 11 bases between them. The CDR3 consists of 15 residues. The CDR3 DNA is TGTGCCAGCAGCTCCTGGACTGCATCTGGAAACACCATATATTTT. Amino acid sequence: CASSSWTASGNTIYF.

J is TRBJ1-6 and V is TRBV9, with D hard to call. V lost 0 bases to trimming and J lost 0 bases, with 7 bases between them. In germline, CDR1 is SGDLS, CDR2 YYNGEE. The CDR3 spans 16 residues. The CDR3 sequence: CASSVGPSSYNSPLHF. CDR3 bases: TGTGCCAGCAGCGTAGGTCCTAGCTCCTATAATTCACCCCTCCACTTT.